The 21 T cell receptor beta chains below come from one sample, sequenced in a study of blood T cell repertoires in COVID-19. Clones were sequenced by immunoSEQ multiplex PCR, and TCRdb holds only the in-frame ones, with some missing. The table shows around 260,000 clones, with roughly 86% occurring only once. The sample was peripheral blood. These receptors all stem from a man in his late teens or twenties with active or convalescent COVID-19.

The chain carries TRBV6-5 and TRBJ2-7; D is uncertain. This CDR3 contains 11 residues. Germline CDR1 is MNHEY and CDR2 is SVGAGI. The V gene lost 4 bases and the J gene lost 3 bases, with 4 bases spanning the gap. In DNA form, the CDR3 reads TGTGCCAGCAGTTCAGACTACGAGCAGTACTTC. Translating gives CASSSDYEQYF.

The J gene is TRBJ2-7, the V gene TRBV6-6; D unresolved. V was shortened by 0 bases and J by 5 bases, with 5 bases between the two germline ends. The CDR3 consists of 12 residues. Germline V gives CDR1 MNHNY, CDR2 SVGAGI (reference sequence). The CDR3 sequence is CASSYSSDEQYF. DNA for the CDR3: TGTGCCAGCAGTTACTCGAGCGACGAGCAGTACTTC.

This clone was detected only a few times. The V and J genes are TRBV24-1 and TRBJ2-5, with D maybe TRBD2 (7 bases). The CDR3 spans 15 residues. From germline, CDR1 is KGHDR and CDR2 SFDVKD. V lost 9 bases to trimming and J lost 2 bases, with 18 bases between them. Written as DNA, the CDR3 is TGTGCCACCGGCTCCTCCGCGGGGGCACAAGAGACCCAGTACTTC. As protein: CATGSSAGAQETQYF.

The chain recombines TRBV29-1 with TRBJ1-1; TRBD1 might be the D (5 bases). Looked up from germline, CDR1 is SQVTM and CDR2 is ANQGSEA. The CDR3 sequence is 12 residues long. V was shortened by 6 bases and J by 4 bases, with 12 bases between the two germline ends. CDR3: CSVRESGTEAFF. The CDR3, as DNA: TGCAGCGTCAGGGAATCGGGCACTGAAGCTTTCTTT.

The rearrangement joins TRBV25-1 to TRBJ1-1; 8 positions match TRBD1. CDR3 length: 12 amino acids. With 8 bases clipped from V and 4 bases from J, the junction kept 3 bases outside the gene matches. From germline, CDR1 is MGHDK and CDR2 SYGVNS. The CDR3 region is CASHTGGTEAFF. DNA of the CDR3: TGTGCCAGCCATACAGGGGGCACTGAAGCTTTCTTT.

The rearrangement links TRBV7-9 to TRBJ2-2, with no clear D. The ends were cut back, 7 bases at V and 7 bases at J, with 7 bases in the middle. Germline V gene lookup returns CDR1 SEHNR and CDR2 FQNEAQ (reference sequence). The CDR3 runs to 11 residues. The CDR3 bases are TGTGCCAGCAATCTATTCGGGGAGCTGTTTTTT. Translation gives CASNLFGELFF.

A single count supports this clone. The chain uses TRBV9 and TRBJ1-2; possibly TRBD1 for D (5 bases). The CDR3 covers 15 residues. Trimming stripped 4 bases from V and 2 bases from J, with 15 bases between. Germline assignment: CDR1 SGDLS and CDR2 YYNGEE. The chain's CDR3 is CASSTSPDSNYGYTF. DNA for the CDR3: TGTGCCAGCAGCACAAGCCCTGACAGCAACTATGGCTACACCTTC.

The chain carries TRBV2 and TRBJ2-1; TRBD1 is a possible D gene (5 bases). Germline loops: CDR1 SNHLY, CDR2 FYNNEI. The V end lost 6 bases, the J end lost 0 bases, and 12 bases lay between the germline ends. The CDR3 is 15 amino acids. The DNA of the CDR3 is TGTGCCAGCAGAGTACAGGCTAGCTCCTACAATGAGCAGTTCTTC. It is translated as CASRVQASSYNEQFF.

CDR3: CASSRIKGPGGDTQYF. In DNA form, the CDR3 reads TGCGCCAGCAGCCGAATTAAAGGACCGGGGGGGGATACGCAGTATTTT. The chain combines TRBV4-3 with TRBJ2-3, with 8 bases that match TRBD2. V lost 4 bases to trimming and J lost 6 bases; unmatched junction nucleotides: 12. Germline V gene data show CDR1 as LGHNA and CDR2 as YSLEER. This CDR3 is built from 16 residues.

The chain has TRBV5-1 and TRBJ2-5; possibly TRBD2 for D (6 bases). Between the trimmed V and J ends, which lost 4 bases and 2 bases, there was a span of 15 bases. Germline V gene lookup returns CDR1 SGHRS and CDR2 YFSETQ. The CDR3 sequence is 15 residues long. CDR3 sequence (DNA): TGCGCCAGCAGCCGAGCACGGGAGCCTCAAGAGACCCAGTACTTC. It yields the protein CASSRAREPQETQYF.

V usage is TRBV18 and J usage is TRBJ2-5, with TRBD2 matching over 8 bases. The J segment lost 5 bases and the V segment lost 1 base, leaving 3 bases of the junction unmatched. Germline V gives CDR1 KGHSH, CDR2 LQKENI. The CDR3 totals 14 residues. The CDR3 is CASSPRTSSETQYF. The CDR3 bases are TGTGCCAGCTCACCACGGACTAGCTCTGAGACCCAGTACTTC.

Of note for this clone: Different DNA sequences within this sample yield the same CDR3. The chain combines TRBV6-2 or TRBV6-3 with TRBJ2-7; D is unresolved. Germline CDR1 and CDR2: MNHEY and SVGEGT. CDR3 length: 11 residues. The ends were cut back, 6 bases at V and 3 bases at J, with 6 bases in the middle. CDR3 nucleotides: TGTGCCAGCAGCCTCGGCTACGAGCAGTACTTC. Its protein is CASSLGYEQYF.

The V gene is TRBV5-1, the J gene TRBJ1-1; D is ambiguous. The V end lost 5 bases, the J end lost 6 bases, and 11 bases lay between the germline ends. Germline V gives CDR1 SGHRS, CDR2 YFSETQ. The CDR3 totals 12 residues. Here the CDR3 reads CASSSVGSEAFF. Here the CDR3 DNA reads TGCGCCAGCAGTTCAGTCGGGTCTGAAGCTTTCTTT. The full variable domain, with the rest looked up from reference TRBV5-1 and TRBJ1-1, is KAGVTQTPRYLIKTRGQQVTLSCSPISGHRSVSWYQQTPGQGLQFLFEYFSETQRNKGNFPGRFSGRQFSNSRSEMNVSTLELGDSALYLCASSSVGSEAFFGQGTRLTVV.

The chain recombines TRBV4-1 with TRBJ2-5; 7 bases agree with TRBD2. Trimming at V came to 4 bases and at J to 2 bases, leaving 10 bases not matched to a gene. Germline-derived CDR1 and CDR2 are MGHRA and YSYEKL. CDR3 length: 16 amino acids. In DNA, the CDR3 is TGCGCCAGCAGCCCCCCTCTGTGGCGGGGGCAAGAGACCCAGTACTTC. Translated, it gives CASSPPLWRGQETQYF.

The CDR3 spells CASSASGGPGHEQFF. DNA of the CDR3: TGTGCCAGCAGTGCCTCGGGAGGGCCGGGCCATGAGCAGTTCTTC. This rearrangement joins TRBV25-1 to TRBJ2-1; 8 nucleotides align to TRBD2. The CDR3 spans 15 residues. Germline CDR1 and CDR2: MGHDK and SYGVNS. J lost 8 bases, V lost 4 bases, and 10 bases had no gene match.

As concerns this clone: The same CDR3 is also encoded by other DNA sequences in this sample. The CDR3 sequence: CASSQDGGADTQYF. The DNA of the CDR3 is TGTGCCAGCAGCCAAGATGGCGGGGCTGATACGCAGTATTTT. The chain uses TRBV3-1 (or the pseudogene TRBV3-2) and TRBJ2-3, with a possible D match to TRBD2 (6 bases). From germline, CDR1 is LGHDT and CDR2 YNNKEL (reference sequence). V was cut by 0 bases and J by 6 bases, with 10 bases left in between. The CDR3 has 14 amino acids.

The J gene is TRBJ2-1, the V gene TRBV11-2; 7 bases align to TRBD1. V gave up 1 base and J gave up 8 bases; unmatched junction bases: 5. The germline gives CDR1 SGHAT, CDR2 FQNNGV. The CDR3 is 14 residues long. CDR3 region: CASSLGQGVYEQFF. The CDR3 DNA reads TGTGCCAGCAGCTTAGGTCAGGGGGTCTATGAGCAGTTCTTC.

The chain employs TRBV5-4 and TRBJ2-3; the D gene is possibly TRBD1 (6 bases). The CDR3 runs to 14 residues. Germline V gene lookup returns CDR1 SGHNT and CDR2 YYREEE (reference sequence). V was pared by 1 base and J by 2 bases, with 8 bases between. CDR3 DNA: TGTGCCAGCAGCTTGACAGGGACCACAGATACGCAGTATTTT. Translating gives CASSLTGTTDTQYF. Combining the CDR3 with reference TRBV5-4 and TRBJ2-3 gives the whole variable domain ETGVTQSPTHLIKTRGQQVTLRCSSQSGHNTVSWYQQALGQGPQFIFQYYREEENGRGNFPPRFSGLQFPNYSSELNVNALELDDSALYLCASSLTGTTDTQYFGPGTRLTVL.

This chain links TRBV4-1 with TRBJ2-3; the D gene is possibly TRBD1 (5 bases). The germline CDR1 and CDR2 sequences are MGHRA and YSYEKL. The V gene lost 4 bases and the J gene lost 4 bases, with 18 bases spanning the gap. This CDR3 has 16 residues. The CDR3 nucleotides are TGCGCCAGCAGCCTTGAGACAGCATCCCCCGCAGATACGCAGTATTTT. Its protein product is CASSLETASPADTQYF.

There are a few counts of this clone. The chain employs TRBV6-6 and TRBJ1-2; maybe TRBD1 (5 bases). CDR3 size: 14 residues. Germline CDR1 MNHNY, CDR2 SVGAGI (reference sequence). Trimming removed 2 bases from V and 2 bases from J, with 9 bases in between. CDR3 protein: CASSYEEGNYGYTF. CDR3 DNA sequence: TGTGCCAGCAGTTACGAGGAGGGGAACTATGGCTACACCTTC.

The chain links TRBV5-4 to TRBJ2-5; TRBD2 matches at 8 bases. Germline V gene data show CDR1 as SGHNT and CDR2 as YYREEE (reference sequence). The junction had 7 bases not matched to a gene; V was cut back by 0 bases and J by 3 bases. The CDR3 has 16 amino acids. Here the CDR3 DNA reads TGTGCCAGCAGCTTGGCCTTTGGGCGGGGGGAAGAGACCCAGTACTTC. Protein: CASSLAFGRGEETQYF.